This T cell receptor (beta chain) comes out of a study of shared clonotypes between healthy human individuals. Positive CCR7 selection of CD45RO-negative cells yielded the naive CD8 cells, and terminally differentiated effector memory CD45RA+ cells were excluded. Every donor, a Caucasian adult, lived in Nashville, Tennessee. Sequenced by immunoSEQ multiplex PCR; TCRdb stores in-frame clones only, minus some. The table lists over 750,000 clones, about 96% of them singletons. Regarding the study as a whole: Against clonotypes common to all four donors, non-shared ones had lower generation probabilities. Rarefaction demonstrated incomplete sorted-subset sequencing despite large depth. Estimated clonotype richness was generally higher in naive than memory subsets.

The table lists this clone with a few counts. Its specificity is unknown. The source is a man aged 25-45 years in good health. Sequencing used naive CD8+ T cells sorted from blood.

This CDR3 is CASSPADGRSYEQYF. CDR3 bases: TGTGCCAGCAGCCCTGCGGACGGTAGATCCTACGAGCAGTACTTC. The rearrangement joins TRBV28 to TRBJ2-7; no firm D call. V was cut by 6 bases and J by 1 base, with 16 bases left in between. The CDR3 is 15 amino acids. The germline CDR1 and CDR2 sequences are MDHEN and SYDVKM. The variable domain in full, with the rest retrieved from reference TRBV28 and TRBJ2-7, is DVKVTQSSRYLVKRTGEKVFLECVQDMDHENMFWYRQDPGLGLRLIYFSYDVKMKEKGDIPEGYSVSREKKERFSLILESASTNQTSMYLCASSPADGRSYEQYFGPGTRLTVT.